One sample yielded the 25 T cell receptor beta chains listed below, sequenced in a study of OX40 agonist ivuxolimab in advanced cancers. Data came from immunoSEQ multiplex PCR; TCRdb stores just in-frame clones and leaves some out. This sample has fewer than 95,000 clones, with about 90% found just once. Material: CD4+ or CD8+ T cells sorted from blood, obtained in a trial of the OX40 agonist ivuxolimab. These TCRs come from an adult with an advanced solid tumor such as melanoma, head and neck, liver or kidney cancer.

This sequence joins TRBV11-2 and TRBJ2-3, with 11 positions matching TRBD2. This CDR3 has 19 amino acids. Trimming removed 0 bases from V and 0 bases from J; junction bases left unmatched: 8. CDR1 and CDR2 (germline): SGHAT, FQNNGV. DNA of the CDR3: TGTGCCAGCAGCTTAGAGTATTATAGCGGGAGGGCTAGCACAGATACGCAGTATTTT. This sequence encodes CASSLEYYSGRASTDTQYF.

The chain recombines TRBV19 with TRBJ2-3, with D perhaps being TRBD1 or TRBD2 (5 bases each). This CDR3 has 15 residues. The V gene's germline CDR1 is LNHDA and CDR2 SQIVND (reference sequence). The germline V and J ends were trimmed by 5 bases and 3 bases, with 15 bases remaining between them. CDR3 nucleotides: TGTGCCAGTAGTTCCCTCCGGGACGGGACAGATACGCAGTATTTT. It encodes CASSSLRDGTDTQYF.

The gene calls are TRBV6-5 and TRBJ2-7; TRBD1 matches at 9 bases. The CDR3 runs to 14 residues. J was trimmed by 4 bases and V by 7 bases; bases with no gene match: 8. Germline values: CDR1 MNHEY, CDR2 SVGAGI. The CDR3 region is CASNVGQGTYEQYF. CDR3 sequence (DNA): TGTGCCAGCAATGTTGGACAGGGGACTTACGAGCAGTACTTC.

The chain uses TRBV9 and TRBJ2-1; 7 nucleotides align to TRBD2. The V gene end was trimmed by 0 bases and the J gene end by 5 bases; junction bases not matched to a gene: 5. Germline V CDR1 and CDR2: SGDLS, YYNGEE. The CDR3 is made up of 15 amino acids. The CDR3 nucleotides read TGTGCCAGCAGCGTAGTATGGGGGAGGGACAATGAGCAGTTCTTC. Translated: CASSVVWGRDNEQFF.

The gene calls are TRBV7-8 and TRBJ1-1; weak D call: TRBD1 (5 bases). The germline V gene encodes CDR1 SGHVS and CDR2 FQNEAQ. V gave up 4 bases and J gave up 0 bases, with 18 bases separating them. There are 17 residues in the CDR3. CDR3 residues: CASSSFRGGAMNTEAFF. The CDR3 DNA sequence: TGTGCCAGCAGCTCCTTCCGGGGCGGCGCCATGAACACTGAAGCTTTCTTT.

The CDR3 DNA reads as TGCGCCAGCAGTTTGGGAGAGATTTTTGACGAGCAGTACTTC. It specifies CASSLGEIFDEQYF. J is TRBJ2-7 and V is TRBV10-2; tentatively, D is TRBD2 (5 bases). The germline CDR1 and CDR2 sequences are WSHSY and SAAADI. The germline V and J ends were trimmed by 5 bases and 5 bases, with 16 bases remaining between them. The length of the CDR3 is 14 residues.

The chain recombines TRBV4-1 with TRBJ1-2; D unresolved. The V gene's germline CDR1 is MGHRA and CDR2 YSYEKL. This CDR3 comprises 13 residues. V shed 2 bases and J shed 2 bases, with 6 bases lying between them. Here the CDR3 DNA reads TGCGCCAGCAGCCAAAACTACAACTATGGCTACACCTTC. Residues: CASSQNYNYGYTF.

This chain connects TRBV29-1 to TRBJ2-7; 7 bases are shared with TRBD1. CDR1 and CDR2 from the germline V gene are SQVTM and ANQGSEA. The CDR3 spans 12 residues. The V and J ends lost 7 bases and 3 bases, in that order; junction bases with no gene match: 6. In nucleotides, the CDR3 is TGCAGCGCACTTGACAGGGTCTACGAGCAGTACTTC. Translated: CSALDRVYEQYF.

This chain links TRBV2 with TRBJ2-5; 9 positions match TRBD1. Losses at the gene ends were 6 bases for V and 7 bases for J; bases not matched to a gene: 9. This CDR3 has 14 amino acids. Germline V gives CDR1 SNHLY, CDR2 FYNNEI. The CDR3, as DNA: TGTGCCAGCAGGGACGGGACAGGGCCCCCGACCCAGTACTTC. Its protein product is CASRDGTGPPTQYF. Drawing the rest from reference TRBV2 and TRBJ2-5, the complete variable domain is EPEVTQTPSHQVTQMGQEVILRCVPISNHLYFYWYRQILGQKVEFLVSFYNNEISEKSEIFDDQFSVERPDGSNFTLKIRSTKLEDSAMYFCASRDGTGPPTQYFGPGTRLLVL.

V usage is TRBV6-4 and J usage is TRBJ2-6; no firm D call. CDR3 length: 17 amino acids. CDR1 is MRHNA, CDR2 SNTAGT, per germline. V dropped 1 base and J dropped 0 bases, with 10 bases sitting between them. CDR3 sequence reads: CASSDWGSASGANVLTF. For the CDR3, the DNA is TGTGCCAGCAGTGACTGGGGTTCGGCCTCTGGGGCCAACGTCCTGACTTTC.

The CDR3 bases are TGCGCCAGCAGCCCCGGACTAGCGGGCCTCAATGAGCAGTTCTTC. Translation gives CASSPGLAGLNEQFF. The chain joins TRBV5-1 to TRBJ2-1; the match to TRBD2 covers 11 bases. Germline CDR1 is SGHRS and CDR2 is YFSETQ. The CDR3 runs to 15 residues. V was pared by 4 bases and J by 6 bases, with 6 bases of the junction left unmatched.

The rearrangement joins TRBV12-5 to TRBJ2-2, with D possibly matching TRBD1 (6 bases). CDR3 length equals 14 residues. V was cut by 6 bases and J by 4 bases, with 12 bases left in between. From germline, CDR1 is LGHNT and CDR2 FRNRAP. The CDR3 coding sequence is TGTGCTAGTGGACAGGGTCCGAGCACCGGGGAGCTGTTTTTT. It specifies CASGQGPSTGELFF.

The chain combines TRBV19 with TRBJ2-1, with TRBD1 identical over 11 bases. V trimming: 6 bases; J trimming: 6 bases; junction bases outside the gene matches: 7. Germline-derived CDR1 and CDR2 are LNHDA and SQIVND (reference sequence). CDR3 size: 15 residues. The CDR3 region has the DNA TGTGCCAGTAGCTTAGGACAGGGGGCGTTCAATGAGCAGTTCTTC. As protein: CASSLGQGAFNEQFF.

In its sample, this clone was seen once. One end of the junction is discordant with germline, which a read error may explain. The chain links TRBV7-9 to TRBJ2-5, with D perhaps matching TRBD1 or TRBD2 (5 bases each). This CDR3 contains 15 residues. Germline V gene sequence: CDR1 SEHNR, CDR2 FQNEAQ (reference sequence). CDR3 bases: TGTGCCAGCGGCTTGGGGGATCGGATTCGAGAGACCCAGTACTTC. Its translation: CASGLGDRIRETQYF.

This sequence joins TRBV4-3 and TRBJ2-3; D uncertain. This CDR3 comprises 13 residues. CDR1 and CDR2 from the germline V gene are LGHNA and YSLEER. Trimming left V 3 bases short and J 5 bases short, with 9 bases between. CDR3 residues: CASSHEVGDTQYF. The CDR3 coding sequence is TGCGCCAGCAGCCATGAGGTAGGAGATACGCAGTATTTT.

CDR3 nucleotides: TGTGCCAGCAGCGTCGCAGGGGAAAGCACTGAAGCTTTCTTT. It translates to CASSVAGESTEAFF. The rearrangement uses TRBV9 and TRBJ1-1; TRBD1 might be the D (6 bases). CDR3 length: 14 amino acids. Trimming cost V 2 bases and J 4 bases, with 12 bases left between them. CDR1 and CDR2 (germline): SGDLS, YYNGEE.

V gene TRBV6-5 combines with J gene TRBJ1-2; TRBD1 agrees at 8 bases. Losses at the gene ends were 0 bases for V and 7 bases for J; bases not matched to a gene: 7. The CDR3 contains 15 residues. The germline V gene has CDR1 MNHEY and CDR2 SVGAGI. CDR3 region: CASSYSPDRAGGYTF. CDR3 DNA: TGTGCCAGCAGTTACTCTCCGGACAGGGCAGGTGGCTACACCTTC.

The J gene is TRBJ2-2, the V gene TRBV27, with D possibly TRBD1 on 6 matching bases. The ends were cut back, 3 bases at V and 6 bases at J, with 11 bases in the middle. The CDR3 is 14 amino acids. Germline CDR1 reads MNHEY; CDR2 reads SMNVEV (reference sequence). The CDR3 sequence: CASSFQGWSGELFF. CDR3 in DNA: TGTGCCAGCAGTTTTCAGGGGTGGTCCGGGGAGCTGTTTTTT.

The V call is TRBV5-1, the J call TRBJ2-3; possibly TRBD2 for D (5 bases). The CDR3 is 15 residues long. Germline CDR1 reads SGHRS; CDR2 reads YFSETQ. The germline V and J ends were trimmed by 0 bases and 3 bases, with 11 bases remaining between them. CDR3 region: CASSLEQRGTDTQYF. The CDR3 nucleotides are TGCGCCAGCAGCTTGGAGCAAAGAGGGACAGATACGCAGTATTTT. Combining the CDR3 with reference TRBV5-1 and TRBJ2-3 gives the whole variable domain KAGVTQTPRYLIKTRGQQVTLSCSPISGHRSVSWYQQTPGQGLQFLFEYFSETQRNKGNFPGRFSGRQFSNSRSEMNVSTLELGDSALYLCASSLEQRGTDTQYFGPGTRLTVL.

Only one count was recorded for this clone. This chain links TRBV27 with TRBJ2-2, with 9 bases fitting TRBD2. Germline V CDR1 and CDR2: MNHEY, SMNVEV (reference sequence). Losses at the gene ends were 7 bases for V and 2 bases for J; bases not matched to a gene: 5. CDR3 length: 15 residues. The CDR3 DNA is TGTGCCAGCAAACCCGGGACTAGCAACACCGGGGAGCTGTTTTTT. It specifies CASKPGTSNTGELFF.

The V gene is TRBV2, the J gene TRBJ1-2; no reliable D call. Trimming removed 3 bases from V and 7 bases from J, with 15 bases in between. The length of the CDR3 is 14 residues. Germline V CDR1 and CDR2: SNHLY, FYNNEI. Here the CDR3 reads CASSDPLAPGGYTF. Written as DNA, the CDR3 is TGTGCCAGCAGTGACCCCCTGGCCCCGGGTGGCTACACCTTC.

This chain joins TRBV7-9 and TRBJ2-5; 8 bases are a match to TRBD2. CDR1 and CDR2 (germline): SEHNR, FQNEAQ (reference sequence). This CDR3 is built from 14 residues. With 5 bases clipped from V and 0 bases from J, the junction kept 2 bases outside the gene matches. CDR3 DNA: TGTGCCAGCAGCGCCGGGAGGGACCAAGAGACCCAGTACTTC. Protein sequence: CASSAGRDQETQYF.

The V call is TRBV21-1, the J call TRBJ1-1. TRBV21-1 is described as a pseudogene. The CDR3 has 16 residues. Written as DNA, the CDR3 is TGTGCCAGCAGCAAACGGGGGGCGCCGGGAAGTACTGAAGCTTTCTTT. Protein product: CASSKRGAPGSTEAFF.

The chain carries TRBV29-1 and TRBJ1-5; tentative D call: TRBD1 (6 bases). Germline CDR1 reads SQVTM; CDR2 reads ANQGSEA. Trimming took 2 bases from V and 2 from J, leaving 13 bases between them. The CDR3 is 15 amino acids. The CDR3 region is CSVESGGFGNQPQHF. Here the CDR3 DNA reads TGCAGCGTTGAATCGGGGGGCTTTGGCAATCAGCCCCAGCATTTT.

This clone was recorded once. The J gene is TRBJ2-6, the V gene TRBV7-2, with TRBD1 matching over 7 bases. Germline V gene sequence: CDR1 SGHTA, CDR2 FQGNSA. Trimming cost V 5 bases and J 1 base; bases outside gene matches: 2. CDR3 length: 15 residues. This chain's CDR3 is CASSLDRSGANVLTF. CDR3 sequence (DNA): TGTGCCAGCAGCCTGGACAGGTCTGGGGCCAACGTCCTGACTTTC.